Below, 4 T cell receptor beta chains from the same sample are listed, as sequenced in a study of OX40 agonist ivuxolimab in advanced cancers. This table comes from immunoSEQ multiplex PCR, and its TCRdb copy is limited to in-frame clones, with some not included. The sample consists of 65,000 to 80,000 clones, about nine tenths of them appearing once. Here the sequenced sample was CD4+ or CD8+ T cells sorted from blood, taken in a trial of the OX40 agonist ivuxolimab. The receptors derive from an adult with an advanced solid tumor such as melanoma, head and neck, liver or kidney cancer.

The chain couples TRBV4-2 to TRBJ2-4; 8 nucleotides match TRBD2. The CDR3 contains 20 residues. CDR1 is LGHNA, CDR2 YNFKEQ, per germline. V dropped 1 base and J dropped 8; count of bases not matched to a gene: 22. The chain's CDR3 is CASSQAGGSGSDLPRYIQYF. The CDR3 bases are TGTGCCAGCAGCCAAGCGGGGGGCAGCGGGAGCGACCTACCACGATACATTCAGTACTTC.

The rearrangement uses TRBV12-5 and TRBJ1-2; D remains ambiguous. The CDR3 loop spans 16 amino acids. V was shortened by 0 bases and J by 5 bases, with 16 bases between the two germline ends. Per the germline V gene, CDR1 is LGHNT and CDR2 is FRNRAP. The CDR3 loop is CASGLVLAGGSYGYTF. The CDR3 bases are TGTGCTAGTGGTTTGGTACTTGCAGGCGGATCTTATGGCTACACCTTC. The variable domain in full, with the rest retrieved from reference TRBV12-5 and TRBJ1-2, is DARVTQTPRHKVTEMGQEVTMRCQPILGHNTVFWYRQTMMQGLELLAYFRNRAPLDDSGMPKDRFSAEMPDATLATLKIQPSEPRDSAVYFCASGLVLAGGSYGYTFGSGTRLTVV.

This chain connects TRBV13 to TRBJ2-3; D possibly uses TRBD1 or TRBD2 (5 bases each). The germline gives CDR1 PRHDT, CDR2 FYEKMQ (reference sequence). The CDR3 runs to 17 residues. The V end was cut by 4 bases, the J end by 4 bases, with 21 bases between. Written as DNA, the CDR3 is TGTGCCAGCAGCTCGTCTGGGACCAGTAGGCGTGCAGATACGCAGTATTTT. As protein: CASSSSGTSRRADTQYF.

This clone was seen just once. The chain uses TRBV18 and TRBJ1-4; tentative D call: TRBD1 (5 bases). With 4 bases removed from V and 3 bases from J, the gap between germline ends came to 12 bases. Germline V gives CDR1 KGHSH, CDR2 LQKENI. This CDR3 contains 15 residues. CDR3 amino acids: CASSRDREANEKLFF. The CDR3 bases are TGTGCCAGCTCACGAGACAGAGAGGCTAATGAAAAACTGTTTTTT.